A selection of T cell receptor beta chains follows, all from one sample in a study of shared clonotypes between healthy human individuals. TCRdb's copy holds only in-frame clones and misses some; the assay was immunoSEQ multiplex PCR. In the table there are about 820,000 clones, 80% to 95% of which are singletons. Sequenced input: naive CD8+ T cells sorted from blood. All receptors come from a man younger than 40 in good health. Each CDR3 is given with its conserved first and last residue. D genes are given only for firm matches. Expanded clones get a size class; other rows say once, few or many, or leave the size out.

j_call clone_size d_call v_call cdr3_nt cdr3_aa
TRBJ2-7 - TRBD2 TRBV30 TGTGCCTGGAGGCCGGGACTAGCGACCAGATTTTACGAGCAGTACTTC CAWRPGLATRFYEQYF
TRBJ2-1 once TRBD2 TRBV4-3 TGCGCCAGCAGCCAAGATGATTCCGGGAGGGGTGACAATGAGCAGTTCTTC CASSQDDSGRGDNEQFF
TRBJ1-1 once - TRBV9 TGTGCCAGCAGCGCCCCAATAAGCGGGAACACTGAAGCTTTCTTT CASSAPISGNTEAFF
TRBJ2-1 - - TRBV11-2 TGTGCCAGCAGCTTAGGGAGGGTACACAATGAGCAGTTCTTC CASSLGRVHNEQFF
TRBJ2-1 - - TRBV2 TGTGCCAGCCGGACTACTTCCACTTTATCCAACAATGAGCAGTTCTTC CASRTTSTLSNNEQFF
TRBJ1-1 - - TRBV19 TGTGCCAGTAGTGGTCGGGGCAGGGGCACTGAAGCTTTCTTT CASSGRGRGTEAFF
TRBJ2-7 - - TRBV29-1 TGCAGCGTCGCCACGGGGGCACAGGGGCTCTCCTACGAGCAGTACTTC CSVATGAQGLSYEQYF
TRBJ2-7 - TRBD1 TRBV5-1 TGCGCCAGCAGCGGAAGACAGGGGGCCTACGAGCAGTACTTC CASSGRQGAYEQYF
TRBJ2-3 - - TRBV29-1 TGCAGCGTTGAAATCGTGAGGGGGGGAGCTTCCGATACGCAGTATTTT CSVEIVRGGASDTQYF
TRBJ2-3 - - TRBV7-9 TGTGCCAGCAGTTTGTTCGGTGGGTTCTCTAGCACAGATACGCAGTATTTT CASSLFGGFSSTDTQYF
TRBJ1-5 few - TRBV18 TGTGCCAGCTCACTACCCAACAATCAGCCCCAGCATTTT CASSLPNNQPQHF
TRBJ2-2 - - TRBV6-6 TGTGCCAGCAGTTATGTTAAAGGGCGCGCCGGGGAGCTGTTTTTT CASSYVKGRAGELFF
TRBJ2-2 - - TRBV7-9 TGTGCCAGCAGCCCGCAGGGATTCACCGGGGAGCTGTTTTTT CASSPQGFTGELFF
TRBJ2-7 - - TRBV7-9 TGTGCCAGCAGCTCCGGACTCAATTACGAGCAGTACTTC CASSSGLNYEQYF
TRBJ2-2 - TRBD2 TRBV5-1 TGCGCCAGCAGCCTCCGCGGACTAGAGGGGTTTGCGAACACCGGGGAGCTGTTTTTT CASSLRGLEGFANTGELFF
TRBJ1-1 - - TRBV2 TGTGCCAGCACGGCGGGTTCCGGCACTGAAGCTTTCTTT CASTAGSGTEAFF
TRBJ1-1 - - TRBV27 TGTGCCAGCAGTTTCTGGCAGGATTTTACTGAAGCTTTCTTT CASSFWQDFTEAFF
TRBJ2-7 - - TRBV4-1 TGCGCCAGCAGCCAATCAAACAGCTACGAGCAGTACTTC CASSQSNSYEQYF
TRBJ1-4 - - TRBV2 TGTGCCAGCAGTGAAATGACAGCCCAAAGGCTTAATGAAAAACTGTTTTTT CASSEMTAQRLNEKLFF
TRBJ2-1 - - TRBV19 TGTGCCAGTAGTATGGGGCCTTACAATGAGCAGTTCTTC CASSMGPYNEQFF
TRBJ1-2 - TRBD1 TRBV7-6 TGTGCCAGCAGCCCCGGGACAGGTTATTATGGCTACACCTTC CASSPGTGYYGYTF
TRBJ1-5 - TRBD1 TRBV4-1 TGCGCCAGCAGCCAAGACGGATGGGACAGACCGAATAGCAATCAGCCCCAGCATTTT CASSQDGWDRPNSNQPQHF
TRBJ2-7 - - TRBV15 TGTGCCACCAGCAGAGACGGCGTAATTGACGAGCAGTACTTC CATSRDGVIDEQYF
TRBJ2-1 - TRBD1 TRBV2 TGTGCCAGCAGTGATGGACAGGGGCACAATGAGCAGTTCTTC CASSDGQGHNEQFF
TRBJ2-5 - TRBD2 TRBV11-1 TGTGCCAGCAGCTCCGATCACCCCTTACTAGCGGGAGGAGAGACCCAGTACTTC CASSSDHPLLAGGETQYF
TRBJ2-2 once - TRBV7-9 TGTGCCAGCAGCTCTGCTAGCGGGGAGCTGTTTTTT CASSSASGELFF
TRBJ2-2 - - TRBV29-1 TGCAGCGTTGAAGATAGGGGGAACACCGGGGAGCTGTTTTTT CSVEDRGNTGELFF
TRBJ1-4 - - TRBV27 TGTGCCAGCAGTTTCTACGCGACAGGCCCGGGTAGTGAAAAACTGTTTTTT CASSFYATGPGSEKLFF
TRBJ2-6 - TRBD1 TRBV2 TGTGCCAGCAGGCCCGGGACAGGGGAAGGGGCCAACGTCCTGACTTTC CASRPGTGEGANVLTF
TRBJ2-4 - - TRBV28 TGTGCCAGCAGTTACCTGACCCGGGAAAACATTCAGTACTTC CASSYLTRENIQYF
TRBJ2-7 - - TRBV27 TGTGCCAGCAGTTTATACTCGGGGGTGGGCTACGAGCAGTACTTC CASSLYSGVGYEQYF
TRBJ2-1 - TRBD2 TRBV6-1 TGTGCCAGCAGTGAAAGGCCCGGGACTAGCAATGAGCAGTTCTTC CASSERPGTSNEQFF
TRBJ1-5 - - TRBV28 TGTGCCAGCAGTTCACCAAGAGGGGATCAGAGCAATCAGCCCCAGCATTTT CASSSPRGDQSNQPQHF
TRBJ2-1 - - TRBV7-3 TGTGCCAGCAGCTTATCCGGGGTCAATGAGCAGTTCTTC CASSLSGVNEQFF
TRBJ2-6 - TRBD1 TRBV9 TGTGCCAGCAGCGCCCCCGGGACAGGGGGCGTAGTGCTCTGCTCTGGGGCCAACGTCCTGACTTTC CASSAPGTGGVVLCSGANVLTF
TRBJ1-3 - - TRBV10-3 TGTGCCATCAGTGAGTCGTTGTCCAGGGCCTCTGGAAACACCATATATTTT CAISESLSRASGNTIYF
TRBJ2-5 - - TRBV13 TGTGCCAGCAGCCGGGTTGAAGGACAGCGACAAGAGACCCAGTACTTC CASSRVEGQRQETQYF
TRBJ2-5 - - TRBV11-2 TGTGCCAGCAGCTTAGAGCTGGGTTGGGAGACCCAGTACTTC CASSLELGWETQYF
TRBJ2-7 - TRBD1 TRBV10-3 TGTGCCATCAGTCCAGGGGGCCACTACGAGCAGTACTTC CAISPGGHYEQYF
TRBJ1-5 - - TRBV18 TGTGCCAGCGACAAGGGGCCTTATAGCAATCAGCCCCAGCATTTT CASDKGPYSNQPQHF
TRBJ2-7 - - TRBV29-1 TGCAGCGTTGAAGAGGAGGGCACTCAGAGCTCCTACGAGCAGTACTTC CSVEEEGTQSSYEQYF
TRBJ1-5 - TRBD1 TRBV27 TGTGCCAGCAGTACAGGGGGACAGCCCCAGCATTTT CASSTGGQPQHF
TRBJ1-1 - - TRBV5-6 TGTGCCAGCCTCAGTAGGACATCGGGGTTCCCGAACACTGAAGCTTTCTTT CASLSRTSGFPNTEAFF
TRBJ2-1 - - TRBV9 TGTGCCAGCAGCGTAGTAGCGCAAGAGCAGTTCTTC CASSVVAQEQFF
TRBJ1-4 - - TRBV4-3 TGCGCCAGCAGCCGCAATGTGGCGACTAATGAAAAACTGTTTTTT CASSRNVATNEKLFF
TRBJ2-7 - - TRBV19 TGTGCCAGTAGTTGGGCTGAGTCCTACGAGCAGTACTTC CASSWAESYEQYF
TRBJ2-7 - TRBD2 TRBV27 TGTGCCACAGGGGGGACTAGCGTGCCCTACGAGCAGTACTTC CATGGTSVPYEQYF
TRBJ2-4 - - TRBV15 TGTGCCACCAGCAGAGAGGAGGCGGTAGGGATTCAGTACTTC CATSREEAVGIQYF
TRBJ1-5 - - TRBV27 TGTGCCAGCAGTTTTGGATGGAATCAGCCCCAGCATTTT CASSFGWNQPQHF
TRBJ2-1 - - TRBV7-9 TGTGCCAGCAGCGGGGGACGGGACAACCCGGGTCCGTTCTTC CASSGGRDNPGPFF
TRBJ2-6 - - TRBV4-3 TGCGCCAGCAGCCCCACCAGTGGGACTGGGGCCAACGTCCTGACTTTC CASSPTSGTGANVLTF
TRBJ1-1 - - TRBV7-9 TGTGCCAGCAGCCCCCCGCTGGGGGGCGAAGCTTTCTTT CASSPPLGGEAFF
TRBJ2-7 - TRBD2 TRBV27 TGTGCCAGCAGTGTGGGACTAGCGGTTTTCTACGAGCAGTACTTC CASSVGLAVFYEQYF
TRBJ2-5 - - TRBV11-2 TGTGCCAGCAGCTTAGAAATTACCGCCAAAGAGACCCAGTACTTC CASSLEITAKETQYF